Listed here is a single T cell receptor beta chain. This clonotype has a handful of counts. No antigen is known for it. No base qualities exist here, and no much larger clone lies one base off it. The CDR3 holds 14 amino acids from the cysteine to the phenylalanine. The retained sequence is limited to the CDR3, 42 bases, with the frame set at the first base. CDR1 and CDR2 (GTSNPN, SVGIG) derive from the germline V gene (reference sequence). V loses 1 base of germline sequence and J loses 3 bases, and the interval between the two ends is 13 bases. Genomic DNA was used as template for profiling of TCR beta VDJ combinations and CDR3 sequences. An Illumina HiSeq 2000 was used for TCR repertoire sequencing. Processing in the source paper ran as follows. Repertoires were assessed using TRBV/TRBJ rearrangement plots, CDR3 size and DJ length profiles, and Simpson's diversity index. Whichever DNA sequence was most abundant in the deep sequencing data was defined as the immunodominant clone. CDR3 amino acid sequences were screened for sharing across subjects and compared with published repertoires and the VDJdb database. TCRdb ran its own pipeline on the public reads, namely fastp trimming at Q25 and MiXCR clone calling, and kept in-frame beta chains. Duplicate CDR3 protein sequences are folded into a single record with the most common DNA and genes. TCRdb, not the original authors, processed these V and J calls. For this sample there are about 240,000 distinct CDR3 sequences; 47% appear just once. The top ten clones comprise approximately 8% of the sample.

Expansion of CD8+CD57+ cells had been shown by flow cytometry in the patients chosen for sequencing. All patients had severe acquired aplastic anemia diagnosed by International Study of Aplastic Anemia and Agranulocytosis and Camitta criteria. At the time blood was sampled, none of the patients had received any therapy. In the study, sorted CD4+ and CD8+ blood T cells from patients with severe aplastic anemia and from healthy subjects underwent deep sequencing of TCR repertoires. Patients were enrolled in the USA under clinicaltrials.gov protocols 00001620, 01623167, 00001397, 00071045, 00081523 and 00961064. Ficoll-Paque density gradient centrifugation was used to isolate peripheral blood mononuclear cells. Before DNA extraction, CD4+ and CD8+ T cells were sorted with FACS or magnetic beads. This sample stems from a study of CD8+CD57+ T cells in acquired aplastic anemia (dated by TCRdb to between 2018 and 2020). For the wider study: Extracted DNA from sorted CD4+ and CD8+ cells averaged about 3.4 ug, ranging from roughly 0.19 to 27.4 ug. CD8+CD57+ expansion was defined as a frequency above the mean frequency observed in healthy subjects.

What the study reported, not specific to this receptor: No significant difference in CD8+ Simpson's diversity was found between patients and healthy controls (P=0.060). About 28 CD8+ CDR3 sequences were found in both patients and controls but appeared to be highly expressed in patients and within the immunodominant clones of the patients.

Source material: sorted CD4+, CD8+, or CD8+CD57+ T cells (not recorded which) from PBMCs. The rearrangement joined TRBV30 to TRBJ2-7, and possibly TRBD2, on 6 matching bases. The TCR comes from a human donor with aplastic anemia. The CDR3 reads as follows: CAWSAGVGGYEQYF. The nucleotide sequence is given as TGTGCCTGGAGTGCGGGGGTGGGGGGCTACGAGCAGTACTTC.